Included here is one T cell receptor (beta chain) sequence, with context. The data were produced by immunoSEQ multiplex PCR, yet TCRdb's version contains in-frame clones alone and is incomplete. Here the sample spans some 270,000 clones, 80% to 90% being singletons. Germline V lookup: CDR1 LNHDA, CDR2 SQIVND (reference sequence). The CDR3 has 13 amino acids. V shed 5 bases, J shed 6 bases, and the junction held 5 bases outside the gene matches. These data belong to a study of blood T cell repertoires in COVID-19. Study information: The United States, Italy and Spain provided the acute and convalescent COVID-19 samples. T cells, B-cell-depleted T cells, or PBMCs provided the cDNA or gDNA that served as material.

Recruits, aged roughly 18 to 90 years, lived in 25 or so US areas. Which cohort a participant joined came from the clinical history participants gave. The clonotype comes from a woman in her 30s with acute COVID-19. The sequenced sample consisted of PBMCs or T cells enriched from blood (not recorded which). The rearrangement links TRBV19 to TRBJ2-7; 9 positions match TRBD2. CDR3 DNA: TGTGCCAGTAGTTATAGGACTAGCGCCGAGCAGTACTTC. Translated, it gives CASSYRTSAEQYF.